A selection of T cell receptor beta chains follows, all from one sample in a study of post-analysis software for immune sequencing data. Via MiXCR, TCRdb re-called the PCR reads, giving one row per CDR3 protein. The data contain around 400,000 distinct CDR3 sequences, approximately 42% of them seen just once; the ten biggest clones take up roughly 8.2%. The source material was blood. The receptors originated from a girl aged 2 to 10 with multiple sclerosis. CDR3s leave out the opening cysteine and the closing phenylalanine or tryptophan. The listing skips clone size in some rows; elsewhere it reads once, few, many or a size class.

cdr3_length	clone_size	v_call	j_call	cdr3_aa
12	few	TRBV3-1	TRBJ1-2	ASSQGIENYGYT
11	once	TRBV12-3/TRBV12-4	TRBJ2-1	ASTSGGMHEQF
16	NA	TRBV4-3	TRBJ2-5	ASSQDRFSGRATYKQY
14	NA	TRBV4-1	TRBJ2-1	ASSLTSRDPSNEQF
14	few	TRBV5-1	TRBJ2-7	ASSWGRQGTRYEQY
13	NA	TRBV29-1	TRBJ2-7	SVDGTQGPPYEQY
13	NA	TRBV4-1	TRBJ2-5	ASSQRLAEEETQY
10	few	TRBV5-1	TRBJ1-2	ASRGTGAGYT
12	NA	TRBV2	TRBJ2-3	ASSDRAVSDTQY
14	once	TRBV5-1	TRBJ2-2	ASSLDWTGTTGELF
13	NA	TRBV6-5	TRBJ1-2	ANRGGDKSLYGYT
10	few	TRBV12-3/TRBV12-4	TRBJ2-1	ASSFSSHEQF
11	few	TRBV4-1	TRBJ1-3	ASSQEWGATIY
13	NA	TRBV20-1	TRBJ2-1	SARDPRGVNNEQF
13	once	TRBV28	TRBJ2-1	ASSLASGVGNEQF
13	NA	TRBV10-3	TRBJ2-5	AISVGTGPVRAQY